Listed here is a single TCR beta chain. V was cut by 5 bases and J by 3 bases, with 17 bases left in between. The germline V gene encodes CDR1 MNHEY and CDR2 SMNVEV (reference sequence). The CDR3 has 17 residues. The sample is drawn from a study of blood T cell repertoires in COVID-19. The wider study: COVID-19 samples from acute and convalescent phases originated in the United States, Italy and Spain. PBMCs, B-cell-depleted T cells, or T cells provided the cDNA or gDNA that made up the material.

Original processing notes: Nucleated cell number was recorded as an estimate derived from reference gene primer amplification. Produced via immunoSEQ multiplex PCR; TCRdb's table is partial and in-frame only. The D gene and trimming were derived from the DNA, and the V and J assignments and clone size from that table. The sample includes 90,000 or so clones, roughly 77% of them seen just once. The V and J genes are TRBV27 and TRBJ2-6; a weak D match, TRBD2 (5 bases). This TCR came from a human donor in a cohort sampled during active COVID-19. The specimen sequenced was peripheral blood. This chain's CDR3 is CASSTPPGFDGANVLTF. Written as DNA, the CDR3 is TGTGCCAGCAGTACCCCCCCGGGGTTTGATGGGGCCAACGTCCTGACTTTC.